The T cell receptor beta chain under discussion was sequenced for a study of blood T cell repertoires in COVID-19. As for the study in general: Whether acute or convalescent, the COVID-19 samples came from the United States, Italy and Spain. T cells, B-cell-depleted T cells, or PBMCs provided the cDNA or gDNA that served as material.

CDR1 is KGHSH and CDR2 is LQKENI in the germline V gene. The CDR3 is made up of 14 amino acids. After removal of 2 bases from V and 6 bases from J, the junction contained 5 bases not matched to a gene. Original analysis: By means of reference gene primer amplification, nucleated cell counts were estimated. Sequencing used immunoSEQ multiplex PCR; TCRdb keeps in-frame clones, though not all of them. Clone size and the V and J calls come from that table; the DNA yielded D and trimming. The profile shows some 350,000 clones, 87% of them singletons. The specimen sequenced was peripheral blood. The gene calls are TRBV18 and TRBJ2-3; 7 nucleotides agree with TRBD2. This receptor was obtained from a woman in her forties or fifties with COVID-19, enrolled during active disease. The CDR3 region is CASSPAGVEDTQYF. CDR3 coding DNA: TGTGCCAGCTCACCAGCGGGAGTAGAGGATACGCAGTATTTT.